Each of the 13 T cell receptor beta chains below was sequenced from the same sample in a study of cytomegalovirus exposure and HLA in healthy donors. In the PCR, 60 Vbeta and 13 Jbeta primers were used. TCRdb's copy holds only in-frame clones and misses some; the assay was immunoSEQ multiplex PCR. The sample records about 110,000 clones, 77% being singletons. The sequenced sample was PBMCs. All receptors come from a human donor in good health.

In regard to this clone: At one end, the junction sequence differs from germline, possibly due to a read error. The V and J genes are TRBV7-9 and TRBJ2-7, with TRBD1 matching over 7 bases. This CDR3 region has 17 residues. The V gene's germline CDR1 is SEHNR and CDR2 FQNEAQ (reference sequence). CDR3 loop: CTSSPGTVPGSPYEQYF. CDR3 sequence (DNA): TGTACCAGCAGCCCCGGGACAGTTCCTGGTAGTCCCTACGAGCAGTACTTC.

This clone appeared a single time. V and J are TRBV6-1 and TRBJ2-5, with 7 bases identical to TRBD2. Germline V gives CDR1 MNHNS, CDR2 SASEGT. V lost 7 bases, J lost 1 base, and 6 bases stayed unmatched. The CDR3 has 14 amino acids. Here the CDR3 reads CASTPGGVQETQYF. CDR3 nucleotide sequence: TGTGCCAGCACCCCTGGGGGGGTCCAAGAGACCCAGTACTTC.

The chain combines TRBV4-1 with TRBJ2-2, with a possible D match to TRBD1 (5 bases). With 0 bases removed from V and 3 bases from J, the gap between germline ends came to 14 bases. CDR3 length: 17 residues. From germline, CDR1 is MGHRA and CDR2 YSYEKL. The CDR3 loop is CASSQEKGRSDTGELFF. The CDR3 region has the DNA TGCGCCAGCAGCCAAGAGAAGGGGCGGTCAGACACCGGGGAGCTGTTTTTT.

This rearrangement joins TRBV19 to TRBJ2-5; 16 bases fit TRBD2. Germline loops: CDR1 LNHDA, CDR2 SQIVND (reference sequence). This CDR3 contains 20 residues. V was pared by 3 bases and J by 4 bases, with 14 bases of the junction left unmatched. CDR3 residues: CASSMRPAGTSGRALETQYF. The CDR3 DNA follows: TGTGCCAGTAGTATGAGACCCGCCGGGACTAGCGGGAGGGCCTTAGAGACCCAGTACTTC.

The chain has TRBV6-5 and TRBJ1-1; D uncertain. This CDR3 contains 13 residues. Trimming removed 5 bases at V and 6 bases at J, with 13 bases between. CDR1 MNHEY and CDR2 SVGAGI come from the germline V gene. The CDR3: CASSAGGGAEAFF. The CDR3 DNA is TGTGCCAGCAGTGCGGGTGGTGGAGCTGAAGCTTTCTTT.

J is TRBJ2-5 and V is TRBV28; the D is unclear. Trimming removed 3 bases from V and 4 bases from J, with 9 bases in between. CDR3 length: 13 amino acids. The V gene's germline CDR1 is MDHEN and CDR2 SYDVKM. CDR3 nucleotides: TGTGCCAGCAGTTTTAAAGCTCCAGAGACCCAGTACTTC. It translates to CASSFKAPETQYF.

With respect to this clone: At one end the junction does not follow the germline gene, possibly because of a read error. The chain uses TRBV7-7 and TRBJ2-2, with D perhaps matching TRBD1 (5 bases). This CDR3 has 14 amino acids. The germline V gene has CDR1 SSHAT and CDR2 FNYEAQ (reference sequence). CDR3 sequence: CASSPTANTGELFF. DNA for the CDR3: TGTGCTAGCAGCCCGACAGCGAACACCGGGGAGCTGTTTTTT.

The rearrangement joins TRBV6-5 to TRBJ1-1; 10 bases are a match to TRBD1. Trimming cost V 10 bases and J 1 base; bases outside gene matches: 3. There are 13 residues in the CDR3. Germline CDR1 is MNHEY and CDR2 is SVGAGI. The CDR3 DNA follows: TGTGCCACAAGACAGGGGGCGAACACTGAAGCTTTCTTT. Its translation is CATRQGANTEAFF.

This chain connects TRBV6-1 to TRBJ1-2; tentative D call: TRBD1 (5 bases). Trimming removed 4 bases at V and 4 bases at J, with 16 bases between. This CDR3 is 15 amino acids long. CDR1 MNHNS and CDR2 SASEGT come from the germline V gene. The CDR3, as DNA: TGTGCCAGCAGTGGAATAGACAGACGCGGCTATGGCTACACCTTC. Protein sequence: CASSGIDRRGYGYTF.

The table lists this clone with a few counts. This chain uses TRBV6-5 with TRBJ1-5; D unclear. The CDR3 length is 16 residues. CDR1 is MNHEY and CDR2 is SVGAGI in the germline V gene. V lost 4 bases to trimming and J lost 5 bases, with 18 bases between them. The CDR3, as DNA: TGTGCCAGCAGTTTTCTCACCGCCCGGGAGGATCAGCCCCAGCATTTT. Translation gives CASSFLTAREDQPQHF.

This clone was detected a few times. This rearrangement joins TRBV5-1 to TRBJ2-7; 8 nucleotides match TRBD1. V lost 2 bases to trimming and J lost 6 bases; unmatched junction nucleotides: 4. CDR1 is SGHRS, CDR2 YFSETQ, per germline. There are 13 residues in the CDR3. The CDR3 DNA reads as TGCGCCAGCAGCTTTACAGGGGGGATCGAGCAGTACTTC. As protein: CASSFTGGIEQYF.

With regard to this clone: The junction and the germline gene differ at one end; a read error may be behind it. The chain employs TRBV7-8 and TRBJ2-6; D is possibly TRBD1 (5 bases). The CDR3 consists of 14 residues. Germline CDR1 is SGHVS and CDR2 is FQNEAQ. CDR3 in amino acids: CASSVNSGANGLTF. CDR3 nucleotides: TGTGCCAGCAGCGTGAACTCTGGGGCCAACGGCCTGACTTTC. The variable domain in full, completed from reference TRBV7-8 and TRBJ2-6, reads GAGVSQSPRYKVAKRGQDVALRCDPISGHVSLFWYQQALGQGPEFLTYFQNEAQLDKSGLPSDRFFAERPEGSVSTLKIQRTQQEDSAVYLCASSVNSGANGLTFGAGSRLTVL.

The chain employs TRBV7-9 and TRBJ2-7; 10 nucleotides match TRBD1. The CDR3 consists of 17 residues. V shed 1 base and J 0 bases; nucleotides not matched to a gene: 6. In germline, CDR1 is SEHNR, CDR2 FQNEAQ (reference sequence). The CDR3 loop is CASSLDPGQGSSYEQYF. CDR3 bases: TGTGCCAGCAGCTTAGACCCGGGACAGGGGAGCTCCTACGAGCAGTACTTC.